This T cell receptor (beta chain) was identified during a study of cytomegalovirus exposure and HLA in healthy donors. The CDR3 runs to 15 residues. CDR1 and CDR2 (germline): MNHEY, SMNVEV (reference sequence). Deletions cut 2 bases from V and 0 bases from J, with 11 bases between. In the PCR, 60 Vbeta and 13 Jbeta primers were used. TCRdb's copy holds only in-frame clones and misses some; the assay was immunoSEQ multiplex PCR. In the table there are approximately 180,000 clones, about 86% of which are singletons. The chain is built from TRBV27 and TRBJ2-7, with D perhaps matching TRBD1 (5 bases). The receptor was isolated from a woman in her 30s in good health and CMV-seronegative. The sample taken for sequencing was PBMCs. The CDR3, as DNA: TGTGCCAGCAGTTTAACAGGTTTTAGCTCCTACGAGCAGTACTTC. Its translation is CASSLTGFSSYEQYF.